The sequence of this TCR beta chain was determined in a study of control samples from healthy donors and cancer patients. J gave up 5 bases and V 6 bases, and 14 bases lay outside the gene matches. The CDR3 loop spans 16 amino acids. From germline, CDR1 is SGHRS and CDR2 YFSETQ. The protocol was immunoSEQ multiplex PCR, while the TCRdb copy is restricted to in-frame clones and leaves out a portion. The sample holds about 50,000 clones, about 93% seen once. The chain has TRBV5-1 and TRBJ2-5, with TRBD1 matching over 9 bases. The receptor was isolated from a woman aged 50 to 60 with head and neck cancer. The source material was PBMCs. The CDR3 sequence is CASIPSGGTGKETQYF. DNA for the CDR3: TGCGCCAGCATCCCTTCAGGAGGGACAGGGAAGGAGACCCAGTACTTC.